These 23 T cell receptor beta chains originate from one sample sequenced in a study of long-term antiretroviral therapy in people with HIV. Survey-level resolution applied to immunoSEQ assay v3.0. Repertoires were generated with immunoSEQ multiplex PCR, while TCRdb's copy carries only in-frame clones and drops some. The sample consists of about 5,600 clones, around four fifths of them appearing once. Sequenced material: unsorted PBMCs, taken 1.8 years before starting antiretroviral therapy. All receptors derive from a man between 35 and 55 years old with HIV.

The chain combines TRBV19 with TRBJ2-7, with D unclear. CDR1 is LNHDA and CDR2 is SQIVND in the germline V gene (reference sequence). CDR3 length equals 12 residues. V was pared by 0 bases and J by 4 bases, with 4 bases between. CDR3 protein: CASSIDRYEQYF. The CDR3 DNA reads as TGTGCCAGTAGTATAGATCGGTACGAGCAGTACTTC. The variable domain in full, completed from reference TRBV19 and TRBJ2-7, reads DGGITQSPKYLFRKEGQNVTLSCEQNLNHDAMYWYRQDPGQGLRLIYYSQIVNDFQKGDIAEGYSVSREKKESFPLTVTSAQKNPTAFYLCASSIDRYEQYFGPGTRLTVT.

This chain links TRBV4-3 with TRBJ2-1; D possibly matches TRBD1 or TRBD2 (5 bases each). V was cut by 0 bases and J by 9 bases, with 15 bases left in between. The length of the CDR3 is 15 residues. Germline-derived CDR1 and CDR2 are LGHNA and YSLEER. CDR3 in DNA: TGCGCCAGCAGCCAAGATCGGGGACCTGCCTCTGAGCAGTTCTTC. It yields the protein CASSQDRGPASEQFF.

This chain links TRBV19 with TRBJ2-7; 11 nucleotides match TRBD1. Germline trimming cut 3 bases from V and 7 bases from J; bases unmatched to any gene: 5. Germline V gene sequence: CDR1 LNHDA, CDR2 SQIVND (reference sequence). The CDR3 length is 14 residues. DNA of the CDR3: TGTGCCAGTAGTATCGGACAGGGGGCATGGGAGCAGTACTTC. Encoded protein: CASSIGQGAWEQYF. Based on the CDR3 plus reference TRBV19 and TRBJ2-7, the full variable domain is DGGITQSPKYLFRKEGQNVTLSCEQNLNHDAMYWYRQDPGQGLRLIYYSQIVNDFQKGDIAEGYSVSREKKESFPLTVTSAQKNPTAFYLCASSIGQGAWEQYFGPGTRLTVT.

The V call is TRBV7-2, the J call TRBJ1-1, with 8 bases lining up with TRBD1. The CDR3 runs 15 residues. V was clipped by 3 bases and J by 1 base; unmatched bases: 4. Germline-derived CDR1 and CDR2 are SGHTA and FQGNSA. The CDR3, as DNA: TGTGCCAGCAGCTTTGCCGGGACAGGGAACACTGAAGCTTTCTTT. It translates to CASSFAGTGNTEAFF.

The chain carries TRBV6-5 and TRBJ2-5; D is perhaps TRBD1 (6 bases). Germline V gene sequence: CDR1 MNHEY, CDR2 SVGAGI. With 2 bases removed from V and 0 bases from J, the gap between germline ends came to 7 bases. This CDR3 is 14 amino acids long. The CDR3 nucleotides read TGTGCCAGCAGTTACCAGGGGTACCAAGAGACCCAGTACTTC. Translating it yields CASSYQGYQETQYF.

This clone has only one observation. The V call is TRBV5-4, the J call TRBJ2-1; D is undetermined. This CDR3 is 16 amino acids long. Germline V gene sequence: CDR1 SGHNT, CDR2 YYREEE (reference sequence). V was cut by 4 bases and J by 7 bases, with 21 bases left in between. The CDR3, as DNA: TGTGCCAGCAGCCCCGGCATGGTTTTAGCTGGGAATGAGCAGTTCTTC. It codes for CASSPGMVLAGNEQFF. The full variable domain, with the rest looked up from reference TRBV5-4 and TRBJ2-1, is ETGVTQSPTHLIKTRGQQVTLRCSSQSGHNTVSWYQQALGQGPQFIFQYYREEENGRGNFPPRFSGLQFPNYSSELNVNALELDDSALYLCASSPGMVLAGNEQFFGPGTRLTVL.

This chain links TRBV7-9 with TRBJ1-1; 7 bases map to TRBD1. CDR1 is SEHNR, CDR2 FQNEAQ, per germline (reference sequence). V gave up 2 bases and J gave up 4 bases; unmatched junction bases: 4. The CDR3 length is 14 residues. Here the CDR3 DNA reads TGTGCCAGCAGCTTACAGGGGGTGATCACTGAAGCTTTCTTT. Translated, it gives CASSLQGVITEAFF.

The chain links TRBV7-2 to TRBJ1-2, with TRBD1 identical over 8 bases. V gave up 4 bases and J gave up 11 bases; unmatched junction bases: 9. Per the germline V gene, CDR1 is SGHTA and CDR2 is FQGNSA. The length of the CDR3 is 13 residues. In nucleotides, the CDR3 is TGTGCCAGCAGCTCAGGACAGGGTGCATGGTACACCTTC. Translation: CASSSGQGAWYTF.

V usage is TRBV27 and J usage is TRBJ1-5; D remains ambiguous. V was clipped by 3 bases and J by 9 bases, with 12 bases between them. CDR1 is MNHEY and CDR2 is SMNVEV in the germline V gene (reference sequence). The CDR3 contains 13 residues. CDR3 nucleotides: TGTGCCAGCAGTTTGTCACGTTATCTGCCCCAGCATTTT. This translates into CASSLSRYLPQHF.

CDR3 in amino acids: CASSLAPTDTDEQYF. The CDR3 bases are TGTGCCAGCAGCTTAGCACCGACTGATACCGACGAGCAGTACTTC. This chain connects TRBV11-3 to TRBJ2-7; D unclear. The V and J ends lost 1 base and 5 bases respectively, with 15 bases between them. There are 15 residues in the CDR3. The germline gives CDR1 SGHNT, CDR2 YENEEA.

The chain carries TRBV27 and TRBJ2-1, with TRBD2 matching over 11 bases. Germline V gives CDR1 MNHEY, CDR2 SMNVEV (reference sequence). J was trimmed by 7 bases and V by 8 bases; bases with no gene match: 4. The CDR3 length is 13 residues. This chain's CDR3 is CASVASGRNEQFF. The CDR3, as DNA: TGTGCCAGCGTAGCTAGCGGGAGGAATGAGCAGTTCTTC.

The V call is TRBV5-4, the J call TRBJ1-1; D unclear. This CDR3 is built from 15 residues. V shed 0 bases and J shed 0 bases, with 9 bases lying between them. CDR1 is SGHNT and CDR2 is YYREEE in the germline V gene (reference sequence). CDR3: CASSLEVTVNTEAFF. CDR3 DNA: TGTGCCAGCAGCTTGGAGGTGACGGTGAACACTGAAGCTTTCTTT.

This clone was detected only once. V is TRBV30 and J is TRBJ1-2, with D unresolved. Trimming cost V 4 bases and J 7 bases, with 7 bases left between them. This CDR3 is built from 10 residues. Looked up from germline, CDR1 is GTSNPN and CDR2 is SVGIG (reference sequence). CDR3 residues: CAWKGAGYTF. In DNA, the CDR3 is TGTGCCTGGAAGGGAGCTGGCTACACCTTC.

V usage is TRBV4-1 and J usage is TRBJ2-3; TRBD2 matches 9 bases. V shed 0 bases, J shed 5 bases, and the junction held 9 bases outside the gene matches. Germline loops: CDR1 MGHRA, CDR2 YSYEKL. This CDR3 has 17 residues. As DNA, the CDR3 is TGCGCCAGCAGCCAAGACCTACCGGGACTAGCAAAAGATACGCAGTATTTT. This gives the protein CASSQDLPGLAKDTQYF.

CDR3 bases: TGTGCCAGCAGCCGACTAGCGGGATACAATGAGCAGTTCTTC. Its translation: CASSRLAGYNEQFF. The J gene is TRBJ2-1, the V gene TRBV11-2, with TRBD2 matching 11 bases. The CDR3 runs to 14 residues. V shed 5 bases, J shed 4 bases, and the junction held 1 base outside the gene matches. Germline V gene lookup returns CDR1 SGHAT and CDR2 FQNNGV.

The chain carries TRBV27 and TRBJ2-1; no firm D call. This CDR3 contains 11 residues. Deletions cut 5 bases from V and 5 bases from J, with 4 bases between. Germline V CDR1 and CDR2: MNHEY, SMNVEV (reference sequence). Written as DNA, the CDR3 is TGTGCCAGCAGTCGCCACAATGAGCAGTTCTTC. It codes for CASSRHNEQFF.

This chain's CDR3 is CASSSTSGFYEQYF. CDR3 nucleotides: TGTGCCAGCAGCTCTACGTCAGGGTTCTACGAGCAGTACTTC. The chain couples TRBV7-2 to TRBJ2-7, with D possibly matching TRBD1 (5 bases). CDR3 length: 14 amino acids. The V gene lost 4 bases and the J gene lost 3 bases, with 13 bases spanning the gap. CDR1 SGHTA and CDR2 FQGNSA come from the germline V gene.

J is TRBJ2-2 and V is TRBV29-1; 8 bases are a match to TRBD2. The germline gives CDR1 SQVTM, CDR2 ANQGSEA. V shed 4 bases and J 1 base; nucleotides not matched to a gene: 5. The CDR3 contains 15 residues. The DNA for the CDR3 is TGCAGCGTTGGAAAAAGCGGGAGGAACACCGGGGAGCTGTTTTTT. Its translation: CSVGKSGRNTGELFF.

This rearrangement joins TRBV30 to TRBJ2-1; 13 bases align to TRBD2. V was clipped by 2 bases and J by 14 bases; unmatched bases: 6. Germline V gene data show CDR1 as GTSNPN and CDR2 as SVGIG (reference sequence). The CDR3 runs 13 residues. CDR3 protein: CAWSPGTSGNEFF. CDR3 bases: TGTGCCTGGAGTCCCGGGACTAGCGGGAATGAGTTCTTC.

The chain uses TRBV7-8 and TRBJ1-3, with 8 bases fitting TRBD1. The CDR3 runs 17 residues. CDR1 and CDR2 from the germline V gene are SGHVS and FQNEAQ. V was pared by 1 base and J by 3 bases, with 8 bases of the junction left unmatched. The CDR3 here is CASSLGGQGGFGNTIYF. As DNA, the CDR3 is TGTGCCAGCAGCTTAGGAGGACAGGGAGGTTTTGGAAACACCATATATTTT.

V and J are TRBV4-2 and TRBJ2-5; 7 positions agree with TRBD2. The germline gives CDR1 LGHNA, CDR2 YNFKEQ. CDR3 length: 14 amino acids. With 4 bases clipped from V and 5 bases from J, the junction kept 7 bases outside the gene matches. CDR3 DNA sequence: TGTGCCAGCAGCCGACCTTGGGGAGGGGAGACCCAGTACTTC. Amino acid sequence: CASSRPWGGETQYF.

The chain carries TRBV29-1 and TRBJ1-5; maybe TRBD1 (5 bases). This CDR3 is 13 amino acids long. V was cut by 7 bases and J by 6 bases, with 16 bases left in between. In germline, CDR1 is SQVTM, CDR2 ANQGSEA. CDR3 in DNA: TGCAGCGCTGGTGGGGGGGGAGCTCAGCCCCAGCATTTT. It codes for CSAGGGGAQPQHF.

The gene calls are TRBV19 and TRBJ2-7; TRBD2 matches at 13 bases. The germline CDR1 and CDR2 sequences are LNHDA and SQIVND (reference sequence). The CDR3 runs 16 residues. Losses at the gene ends were 6 bases for V and 2 bases for J; bases not matched to a gene: 7. The CDR3 region has the DNA TGTGCCAGTAGCATTGGACTAGCGGGAGTCCCCTACGAGCAGTACTTC. It yields the protein CASSIGLAGVPYEQYF.